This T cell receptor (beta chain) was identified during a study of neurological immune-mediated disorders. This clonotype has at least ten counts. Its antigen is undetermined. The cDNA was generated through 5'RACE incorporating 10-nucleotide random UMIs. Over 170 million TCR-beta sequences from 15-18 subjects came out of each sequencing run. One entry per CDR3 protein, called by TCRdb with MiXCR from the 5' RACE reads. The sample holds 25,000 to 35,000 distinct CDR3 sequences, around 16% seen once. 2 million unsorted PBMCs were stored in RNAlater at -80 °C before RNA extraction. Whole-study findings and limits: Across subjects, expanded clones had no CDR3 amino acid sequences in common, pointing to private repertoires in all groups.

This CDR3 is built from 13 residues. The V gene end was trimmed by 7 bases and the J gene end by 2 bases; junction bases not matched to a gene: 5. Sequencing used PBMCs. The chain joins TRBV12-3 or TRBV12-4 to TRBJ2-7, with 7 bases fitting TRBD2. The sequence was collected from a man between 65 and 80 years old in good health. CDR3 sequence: CASNGGSTYEQYF. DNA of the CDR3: TGTGCCAGCAACGGGGGGTCTACCTACGAGCAGTACTTC.